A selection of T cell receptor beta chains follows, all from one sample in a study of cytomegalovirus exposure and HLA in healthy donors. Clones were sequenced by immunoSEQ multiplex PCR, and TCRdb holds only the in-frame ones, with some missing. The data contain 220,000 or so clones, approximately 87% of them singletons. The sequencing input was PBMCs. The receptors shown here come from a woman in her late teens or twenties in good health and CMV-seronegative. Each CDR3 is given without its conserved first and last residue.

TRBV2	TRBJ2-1	ASIFDPGPTYNEQF
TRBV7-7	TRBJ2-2	ASSSSDRGTNTGELF
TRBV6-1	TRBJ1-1	ASRSGQGWAEAF
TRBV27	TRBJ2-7	ASRSGTTGTEQY
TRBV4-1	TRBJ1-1	ASVGTYAEAF
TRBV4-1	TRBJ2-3	ASSQDTGQDSTDTQY
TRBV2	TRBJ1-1	ASGQGESTEAF
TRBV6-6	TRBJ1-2	ASRQTGNGYGYT
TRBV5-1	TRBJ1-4	ASSLAGGPDEKLF
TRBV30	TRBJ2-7	AWSDQASSYEQY
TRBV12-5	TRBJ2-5	ASGFFQQETQY
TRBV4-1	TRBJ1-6	ASSQVQGSDSPLH
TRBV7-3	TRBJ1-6	ASSLGSTHNSPLH
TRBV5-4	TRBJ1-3	ASSLLAGNTIY
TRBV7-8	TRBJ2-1	ASSPWTSGVYNEQF
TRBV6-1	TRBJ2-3	ASSEFGSTDTQY
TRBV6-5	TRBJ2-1	ASSSPGEEQF
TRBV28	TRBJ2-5	ASSFDREETQY
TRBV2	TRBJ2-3	ASSEWYGTRIRSTDTQY
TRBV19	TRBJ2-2	ASTLYSQGSLTGELF
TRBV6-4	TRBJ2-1	ASSDEPSGREQF
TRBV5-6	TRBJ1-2	ASSRRGDYT
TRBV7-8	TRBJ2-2	ASSPSGLAGTGELF
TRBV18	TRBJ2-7	ASSPGRGHYEQY
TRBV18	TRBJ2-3	ASSWSGGLTDTQY
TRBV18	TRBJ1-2	ASSPVVQTYGYT
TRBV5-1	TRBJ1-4	ASSPGHGGNEKLF
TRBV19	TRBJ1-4	ASRPGAARREKLF
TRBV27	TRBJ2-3	ASSHPLSGGALLDTQY
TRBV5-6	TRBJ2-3	ASRETGADTQY
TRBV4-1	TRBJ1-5	ASSLGTVSNQPQH
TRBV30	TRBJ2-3	AWKEGTSDRTDTQY
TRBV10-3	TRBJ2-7	AISLQGPEQY
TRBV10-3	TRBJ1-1	AISSSGGTEAF
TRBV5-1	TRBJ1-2	ASSLANYGYT
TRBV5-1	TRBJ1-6	ASSGSGGYNSPLH
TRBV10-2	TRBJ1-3	ASSGDSRNTIY
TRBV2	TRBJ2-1	ASSVSGATYNEQF
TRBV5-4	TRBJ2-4	ASSLKVNAKNIQY
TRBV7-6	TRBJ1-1	ASSLGTRVMNTEAF
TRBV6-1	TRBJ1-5	ASSERLWGQPQH
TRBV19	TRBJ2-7	ASSIRDYEQY
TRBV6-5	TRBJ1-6	ASSRGYNSPLH
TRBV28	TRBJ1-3	ASSLTGTGSGNTIY